This TCR beta chain was documented in a study of blood T cell repertoires in COVID-19. Produced via immunoSEQ multiplex PCR; TCRdb's table is partial and in-frame only. This sample carries 450,000 to 500,000 clones, 70% to 90% of them seen once, and the ten largest clones take 3.2%. This CDR3 is 16 amino acids long. From germline, CDR1 is LNHNV and CDR2 YYDKDF (reference sequence). With 5 bases clipped from V and 4 bases from J, the junction kept 11 bases outside the gene matches. This clone occurred once. The rearrangement uses TRBV15 and TRBJ2-7, with 10 bases lining up with TRBD1. The receptor was derived from a human donor in a cohort sampled during active COVID-19. Sequencing used peripheral blood. CDR3 in amino acids: CATSDRSRTGGYEQYF. The CDR3 DNA reads TGTGCCACCAGCGACCGTTCTAGGACAGGGGGGTACGAGCAGTACTTC.